This T cell receptor beta chain was profiled in a study of cytomegalovirus exposure and HLA in healthy donors. In the study overall: It was reported in a later analysis that the 100 to 150 validation repertoires used the same platform as the roughly 670 first-cohort repertoires.

The repertoire was sequenced with immunoSEQ multiplex PCR; TCRdb's copy has only in-frame clones and lacks some. Among under 75,000 clones listed, approximately 80% were seen once. Remarks on this clone: Antigen unknown.

The donors were part of the validation cohort, which consisted of 120 subjects and was separate from the first cohort of 666 subjects. V lost 3 bases, J lost 1 base, and 12 bases lay in between. The CDR3 is 15 residues long. The germline V gene encodes CDR1 LGHNA and CDR2 YSLEER. Notes on the study in general: The authors enumerated over 150 TCR beta chains as linked to cytomegalovirus. Diagnosis of cytomegalovirus status made by the classifier reportedly showed high specificity and sensitivity.

The sequence came from a man aged 25-45 years in good health and CMV-seronegative. Sample: PBMCs. The chain combines TRBV4-3 with TRBJ1-1; maybe TRBD1 (6 bases). This CDR3 reads CASSHADRGNTEAFF. The CDR3 coding sequence is TGCGCCAGCAGCCATGCGGACAGAGGGAACACTGAAGCTTTCTTT.